Listed below are T cell receptor beta chains from one sample, sequenced in a study of CD8+ T cells in alopecia areata. TCRdb keeps only in-frame clones here, not all; method: immunoSEQ multiplex PCR. The table shows about 190,000 clones, with roughly 60% occurring only once. The sample here was CD4+ T cells sorted from blood, taken at week 24, from a patient treated with tofacitinib. The receptors were sampled from a human donor with alopecia areata. The CDR3 runs from the conserved cysteine through the conserved F or W. A D gene is named only where the DNA matches it firmly. Some rows mark clone size as missing; the rest say once, few, many or name a class of expanded clone.

J,size,D,V,CDR3,DNA
TRBJ2-4,few,TRBD2,TRBV7-2,CASSSPGLAGGRKNIQYF,TGTGCCAGCAGCTCGCCGGGACTAGCGGGGGGGCGAAAAAACATTCAGTACTTC
TRBJ2-5,few,NA,TRBV9,CASSVADWGETQYF,TGTGCCAGCAGCGTAGCTGACTGGGGGGAGACCCAGTACTTC
TRBJ2-2,NA,NA,TRBV11-2,CASSSQETTGELFF,TGTGCCAGCAGCTCCCAGGAGACCACCGGGGAGCTGTTTTTT
TRBJ1-4,few,TRBD1,TRBV7-8,CASSLGQGYEKLFF,TGTGCCAGCAGCCTGGGACAGGGTTATGAAAAACTGTTTTTT
TRBJ2-2,few,NA,TRBV4-2,CASSQGPNTGELFF,TGTGCCAGCAGCCAAGGTCCGAACACCGGGGAGCTGTTTTTT
TRBJ1-5,NA,NA,TRBV23-1,CASSHGRGANQPQHF,TGCGCCAGCAGTCATGGCAGGGGAGCAAATCAGCCCCAGCATTTT
TRBJ2-2,NA,NA,TRBV19,CASRYAGTGELFF,TGTGCCAGTAGGTACGCGGGCACCGGGGAGCTGTTTTTT
TRBJ2-3,NA,TRBD1,TRBV5-1,CASSFYRGSYTDTQYF,TGCGCCAGCAGCTTTTACAGGGGGTCATACACAGATACGCAGTATTTT
TRBJ2-6,NA,NA,TRBV4-3,CASTKLSGSGANVLTF,TGCGCCAGCACTAAACTCTCAGGCTCTGGGGCCAACGTCCTGACTTTC
TRBJ2-3,NA,NA,TRBV6-5,CASKGLTDTQYF,TGTGCCAGCAAGGGCCTCACAGATACGCAGTATTTT
TRBJ1-1,NA,NA,TRBV11-1,CASSLPPNTEAFF,TGTGCCAGCAGCTTACCCCCGAACACTGAAGCTTTCTTT
TRBJ1-2,few,NA,TRBV30,CAWSSFVGASYGYTF,TGTGCCTGGAGTTCCTTCGTGGGGGCCTCCTATGGCTACACCTTC
TRBJ2-1,NA,TRBD2,TRBV7-2,CASSLSRRGGSYNEQFF,TGTGCCAGCAGCTTATCAAGGCGGGGGGGCTCCTACAATGAGCAGTTCTTC
TRBJ1-2,once,TRBD1,TRBV7-9,CASSHRQGGGYTF,TGTGCCAGCAGCCATAGACAGGGGGGAGGCTACACCTTC
TRBJ2-7,NA,NA,TRBV29-1,CSVDGAYEQYF,TGCAGCGTTGACGGAGCCTACGAGCAGTACTTC
TRBJ2-2,NA,NA,TRBV5-6,CASSLGTMTVTGELFF,TGTGCCAGCAGCTTGGGGACGATGACAGTTACCGGGGAGCTGTTTTTT
TRBJ2-5,NA,TRBD2,TRBV29-1,CSVEDLSGGNLYF,TGCAGCGTTGAAGATCTAAGCGGGGGGAATCTGTACTTC
TRBJ2-1,NA,NA,TRBV30,CAWTRGRSYNEQFF,TGTGCCTGGACTCGAGGTCGCTCCTACAATGAGCAGTTCTTC
TRBJ1-4,NA,NA,TRBV19,CASSIRTGNEKLFF,TGTGCCAGTAGTATAAGGACCGGGAATGAAAAACTGTTTTTT
TRBJ2-5,NA,NA,TRBV29-1,CSVARLFQETQYF,TGCAGCGTGGCTAGACTATTCCAAGAGACCCAGTACTTC
TRBJ1-1,NA,NA,TRBV29-1,CSGLGTPFPEAFF,TGCAGCGGACTCGGGACTCCCTTTCCTGAAGCTTTCTTT
TRBJ2-2,NA,NA,TRBV15,CATTAMGYGGTGELFF,TGTGCCACAACCGCGATGGGTTATGGAGGCACCGGGGAGCTGTTTTTT
TRBJ2-7,NA,TRBD1,TRBV29-1,CSVVGQAAYEQYF,TGCAGCGTTGTTGGACAGGCGGCCTACGAGCAGTACTTC
TRBJ1-6,NA,NA,TRBV11-2,CASSPQLPGGSPLHF,TGTGCCAGCAGCCCTCAGTTACCCGGTGGGTCACCCCTCCACTTT
TRBJ1-5,NA,TRBD1,TRBV2,CASSAPGQAPYQPQHF,TGTGCCAGCAGTGCACCGGGACAGGCCCCCTATCAGCCCCAGCATTTT
TRBJ1-1,NA,TRBD1,TRBV6-6,CASGQGVIAFF,TGTGCCAGCGGGCAGGGGGTGATAGCTTTCTTT
TRBJ2-5,NA,NA,TRBV20-1,CSARDLETQYF,TGCAGTGCTAGAGATCTTGAGACCCAGTACTTC
TRBJ2-7,NA,TRBD2,TRBV9,CATSVAASGPPLLDEQYF,TGTGCCACCAGCGTAGCGGCTAGCGGGCCCCCTCTCCTAGACGAGCAGTACTTC
TRBJ2-3,few,NA,TRBV5-1,CASSHAQALKGTDTQYF,TGCGCCAGCAGCCACGCCCAGGCCCTCAAGGGCACAGATACGCAGTATTTT
TRBJ1-1,few,TRBD1,TRBV18,CASSPGTGETEAFF,TGTGCCAGCTCCCCCGGGACAGGGGAAACTGAAGCTTTCTTT
TRBJ1-2,NA,TRBD1,TRBV15,CATRGTGGYGYTF,TGTGCCACCAGAGGGACAGGGGGGTATGGCTACACCTTC
TRBJ2-1,few,NA,TRBV5-1,CASRLMEGEQFF,TGCGCCAGCCGTTTGATGGAGGGTGAGCAGTTCTTC
TRBJ2-3,NA,TRBD1,TRBV7-9,CASSSQGNTQYF,TGTGCCAGCAGCTCACAGGGGAATACGCAGTATTTT
TRBJ1-4,NA,TRBD1,TRBV2,CASSPGTGGSAGEKLFF,TGTGCCAGTTCCCCCGGGACAGGGGGATCAGCAGGTGAAAAACTGTTTTTT
TRBJ2-7,NA,TRBD2,TRBV4-2,CASRLNLGTSGDEQYF,TGTGCCAGCAGACTTAACCTTGGGACTAGCGGGGACGAGCAGTACTTC
TRBJ2-3,NA,TRBD1,TRBV9,CASSVDRGGTDTQYF,TGTGCCAGCAGCGTGGACAGGGGCGGGACAGATACGCAGTATTTT
TRBJ1-2,NA,TRBD1,TRBV25-1,CASSTRTGINGYTF,TGTGCCAGCAGTACCCGGACAGGGATAAATGGCTACACCTTC
TRBJ1-6,few,NA,TRBV7-2,CASSPGQNNSPLHF,TGTGCCAGCAGCCCAGGCCAGAATAATTCACCCCTCCACTTT
TRBJ2-1,NA,TRBD2,TRBV5-1,CASSFTSGGSSYNEQFF,TGCGCCAGCAGCTTTACTAGCGGGGGTAGCTCCTACAATGAGCAGTTCTTC
TRBJ2-5,NA,NA,TRBV5-6,CASSLPPYQETQYF,TGTGCCAGCAGCCTCCCACCGTACCAAGAGACCCAGTACTTC
TRBJ1-1,NA,TRBD1,TRBV12-5,CASGTGTGRSEAFF,TGTGCTAGTGGTACCGGGACAGGGAGGTCTGAAGCTTTCTTT
TRBJ2-2,NA,NA,TRBV14,CASSQVRLTGELFF,TGTGCCAGCAGCCAAGTTAGGCTCACCGGGGAGCTGTTTTTT
TRBJ2-7,NA,TRBD2,TRBV6-5,CASRGGVLSGEQYF,TGTGCCAGCAGGGGAGGGGTTCTCTCCGGCGAGCAGTACTTC
TRBJ1-2,NA,TRBD1,TRBV7-9,CASSPRTGNYGYTF,TGTGCCAGCAGCCCACGGACAGGGAACTATGGCTACACCTTC
TRBJ1-5,NA,NA,TRBV11-2,CASSLFQDQPQHF,TGTGCCAGCAGCTTATTTCAGGATCAGCCCCAGCATTTT